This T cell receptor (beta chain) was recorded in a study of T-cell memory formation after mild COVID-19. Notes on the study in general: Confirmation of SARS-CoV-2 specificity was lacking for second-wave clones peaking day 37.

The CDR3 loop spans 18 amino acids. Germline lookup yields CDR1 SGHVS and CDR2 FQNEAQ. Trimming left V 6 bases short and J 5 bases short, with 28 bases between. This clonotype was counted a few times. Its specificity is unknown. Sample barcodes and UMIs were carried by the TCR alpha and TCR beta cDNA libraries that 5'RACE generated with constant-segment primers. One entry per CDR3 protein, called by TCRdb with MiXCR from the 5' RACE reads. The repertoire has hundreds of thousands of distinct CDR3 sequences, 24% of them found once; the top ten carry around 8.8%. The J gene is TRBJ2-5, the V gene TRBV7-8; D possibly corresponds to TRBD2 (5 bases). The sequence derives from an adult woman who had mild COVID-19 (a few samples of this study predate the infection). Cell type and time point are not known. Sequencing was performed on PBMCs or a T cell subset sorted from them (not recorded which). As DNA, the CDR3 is TGTGCCAGCAGTCTAGCCCATAGGCCCGCCTTAACGGCGGAGACCCAGTACTTC. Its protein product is CASSLAHRPALTAETQYF.